This entry describes one T cell receptor beta chain. The antigen is not known. As for treatment: approximately 11-day PBMC culture with coronavirus spike peptide pools or control peptides (ViraFEST assay). The Oncomine TCR Beta short-read assay was applied to DNA of cultured CD4+ T cells. TCRdb re-analysed the PCR reads in MiXCR, keeping a single row per CDR3 protein. The sample lists around 3,000 distinct CDR3 sequences; over 60% were seen once. This CDR3 is 16 amino acids long. V lost 0 bases to trimming and J lost 0 bases; unmatched junction nucleotides: 3. The germline CDR1 and CDR2 sequences are SGHNT and YYREEE (reference sequence). These data belong to a study of vaccination and CD4 T cells after COVID-19.

The chain has TRBV5-4 and TRBJ1-3; TRBD1 aligns across 7 bases. The TCR comes from a human donor who had recovered from COVID-19. Input material: CD4+ T cells from blood, cultured in vitro. The DNA of the CDR3 is TGTGCCAGCAGCTTGGGACCAGGGGGCTCTGGAAACACCATATATTTT. It codes for CASSLGPGGSGNTIYF.